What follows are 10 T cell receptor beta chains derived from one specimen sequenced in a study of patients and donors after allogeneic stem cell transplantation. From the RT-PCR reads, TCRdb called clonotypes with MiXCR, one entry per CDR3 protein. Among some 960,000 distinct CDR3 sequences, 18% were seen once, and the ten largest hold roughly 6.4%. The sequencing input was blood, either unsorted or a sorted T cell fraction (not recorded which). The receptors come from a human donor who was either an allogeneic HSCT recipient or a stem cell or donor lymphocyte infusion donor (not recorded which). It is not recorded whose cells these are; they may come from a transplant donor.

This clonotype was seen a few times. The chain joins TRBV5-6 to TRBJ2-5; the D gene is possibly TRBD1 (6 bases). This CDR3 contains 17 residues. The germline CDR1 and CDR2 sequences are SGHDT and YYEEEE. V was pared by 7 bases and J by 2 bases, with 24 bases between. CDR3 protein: CASLIYRQAVRQETQYF. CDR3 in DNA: TGTGCCAGCCTTATTTACCGACAGGCCGTTAGGCAAGAGACCCAGTACTTC.

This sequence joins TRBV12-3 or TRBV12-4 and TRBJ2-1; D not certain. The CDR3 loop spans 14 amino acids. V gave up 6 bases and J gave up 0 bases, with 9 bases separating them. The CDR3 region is CASSPVLSYNEQFF. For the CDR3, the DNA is TGTGCCAGCAGCCCGGTTCTCTCCTACAATGAGCAGTTCTTC.

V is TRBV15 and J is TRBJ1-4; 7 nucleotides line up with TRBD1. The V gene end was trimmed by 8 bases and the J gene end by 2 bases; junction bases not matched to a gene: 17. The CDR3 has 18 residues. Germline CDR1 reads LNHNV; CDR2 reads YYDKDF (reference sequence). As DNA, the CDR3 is TGTGCCACCTCCAGGACAGGAATTTCCTCGGGCACTAATGAAAAACTGTTTTTT. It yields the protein CATSRTGISSGTNEKLFF.

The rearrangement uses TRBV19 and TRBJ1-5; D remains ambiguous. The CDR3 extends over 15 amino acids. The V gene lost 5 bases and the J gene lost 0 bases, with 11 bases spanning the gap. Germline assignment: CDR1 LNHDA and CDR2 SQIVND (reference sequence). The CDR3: CASSVADDSNQPQHF. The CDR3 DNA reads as TGTGCCAGTAGTGTAGCAGACGATAGCAATCAGCCCCAGCATTTT.

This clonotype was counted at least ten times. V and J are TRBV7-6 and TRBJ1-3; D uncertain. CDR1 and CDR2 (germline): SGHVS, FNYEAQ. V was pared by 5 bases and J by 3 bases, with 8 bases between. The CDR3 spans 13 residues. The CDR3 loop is CASSPTVGNTIYF. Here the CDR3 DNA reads TGTGCCAGCAGCCCTACCGTTGGAAACACCATATATTTT.

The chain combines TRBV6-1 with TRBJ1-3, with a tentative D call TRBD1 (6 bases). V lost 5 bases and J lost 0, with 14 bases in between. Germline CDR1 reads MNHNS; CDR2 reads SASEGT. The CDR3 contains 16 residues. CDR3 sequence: CASSRPGQNSGNTIYF. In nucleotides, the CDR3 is TGTGCCAGCAGTCGACCGGGACAAAACTCTGGAAACACCATATATTTT.

CDR3 loop: CSASTSGSTDTQYF. CDR3 nucleotide sequence: TGCAGTGCATCGACTAGCGGGAGCACAGATACGCAGTATTTT. The rearrangement joins TRBV20-1 to TRBJ2-3; 10 positions agree with TRBD2. Germline V gene sequence: CDR1 DFQATT, CDR2 SNEGSKA (reference sequence). The CDR3 is 14 amino acids. The V and J ends lost 6 bases and 0 bases, in that order; junction bases with no gene match: 3.

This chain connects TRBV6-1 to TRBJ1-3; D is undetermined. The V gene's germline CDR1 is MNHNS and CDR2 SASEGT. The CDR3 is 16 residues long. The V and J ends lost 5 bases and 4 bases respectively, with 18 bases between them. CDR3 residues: CASSTTTGWSGNTIYF. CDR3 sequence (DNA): TGTGCCAGCAGTACGACCACCGGGTGGTCCGGAAACACCATATATTTT.

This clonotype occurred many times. This chain's CDR3 is CASSLLAGAYEQYF. The CDR3 DNA reads as TGTGCCAGCAGCCTCCTGGCGGGAGCCTACGAGCAGTACTTC. The rearrangement joins TRBV7-8 to TRBJ2-7; the match to TRBD2 covers 7 bases. V shed 5 bases and J 2 bases; nucleotides not matched to a gene: 6. Germline loops: CDR1 SGHVS, CDR2 FQNEAQ. The CDR3 sequence is 14 residues long. The full variable domain, rest sourced from reference TRBV7-8 and TRBJ2-7, is GAGVSQSPRYKVAKRGQDVALRCDPISGHVSLFWYQQALGQGPEFLTYFQNEAQLDKSGLPSDRFFAERPEGSVSTLKIQRTQQEDSAVYLCASSLLAGAYEQYFGPGTRLTVT.

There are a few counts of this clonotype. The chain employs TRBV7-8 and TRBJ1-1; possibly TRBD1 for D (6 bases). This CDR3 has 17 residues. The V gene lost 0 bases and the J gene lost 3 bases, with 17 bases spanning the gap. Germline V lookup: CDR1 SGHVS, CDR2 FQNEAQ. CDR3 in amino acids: CASSLARVDRQDTEAFF. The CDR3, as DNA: TGTGCCAGCAGCTTAGCGCGTGTCGACAGGCAAGACACTGAAGCTTTCTTT.